This TCR beta chain was recorded in a study of graft-versus-host responses after intestinal transplantation. The method was immunoSEQ multiplex PCR; TCRdb's version includes in-frame clones alone and lacks a portion of them. The repertoire includes about 100,000 clones, more than 75% of them detected once, and 0.85% to 1% sits in the top ten. Study outcomes and limitations: Researchers found GvH clones in recipient marrow, and some showed up first in ileum or blood.

Note on this clone: Its target is unknown.

V lost 6 bases and J 5 bases, leaving 13 bases between the germline ends. CDR3 length equals 13 residues. From germline, CDR1 is MDHEN and CDR2 SYDVKM. The sequence was collected from a human donor who was the organ donor for an intestinal transplant. The V call is TRBV28, the J call TRBJ1-2; D perhaps matches TRBD1 (6 bases). This sample comprised unstimulated CD4+ T cells sorted from spleen or lymph node cells, obtained before transplant. For the CDR3, the DNA is TGTGCCAGCAGCCCAAACAGGGCGTATGGCTACACCTTC. As protein: CASSPNRAYGYTF.